The count of the clone carrying this T cell receptor beta chain is one. The antigen is not known. Using immunoSEQ multiplex PCR, the repertoire was profiled, and TCRdb retains in-frame clones only, with some absent. The profile shows about 46,000 clones, roughly 84% of them singletons. This sample was taken from a study of STAT5B mutations in CD4+ large granular lymphocyte leukemia. The overall study: Among healthy controls, a particular HLA allele went with more CDR3 'QG' motifs.

Study observations and caveats: Compared with healthy controls (2/35), patient top clones favored TRBV06 (8/27). About a quarter of private leukemic clonotypes occurred rarely in other patients' non-leukemic repertoires.

The CDR3 is made up of 16 amino acids. J was trimmed by 0 bases and V by 2 bases; bases with no gene match: 7. The germline CDR1 and CDR2 sequences are KGHSH and LQKENI. V and J are TRBV18 and TRBJ2-7; 7 bases fit TRBD1. The receptor was isolated from a human donor in good health. Material for sequencing was CD4+ T cells from blood buffy coats. The CDR3 sequence is CASSPIPGQSSYEQYF. The CDR3 nucleotides read TGTGCCAGCTCACCAATTCCGGGACAGAGCTCCTACGAGCAGTACTTC. Full variable domain (outside the CDR3, taken from reference TRBV18 and TRBJ2-7): NAGVMQNPRHLVRRRGQEARLRCSPMKGHSHVYWYRQLPEEGLKFMVYLQKENIIDESGMPKERFSAEFPKEGPSILRIQQVVRGDSAAYFCASSPIPGQSSYEQYFGPGTRLTVT.